The text below deals with one T cell receptor (beta chain). Its antigen is currently unknown. The entry originates in a study of shared clonotypes between healthy human individuals. The overall study: Plates per donor: three CD4 naive, three CD4 memory, two CD8 naive, one CD8 memory.

Study outcomes and limitations: Sampling covered nothing but blood. Tissue TCR repertoires likely differ from those found in blood. Clonotypes shared by all four sorted-subset donors had higher generation probabilities than non-shared clonotypes.

This table comes from immunoSEQ multiplex PCR, and its TCRdb copy is limited to in-frame clones, with some not included. The table has some 1.1 million clones, approximately 80% seen once; the top ten hold approximately 0.9%. This CDR3 contains 15 residues. V shed 5 bases, J shed 4 bases, and the junction held 11 bases outside the gene matches. CDR1 and CDR2 (germline): SGHRS, YFSETQ. The V call is TRBV5-1, the J call TRBJ1-1; the match to TRBD1 covers 7 bases. The receptor was derived from a man between 18 and 35 years old in good health. Some clones in this sample may be carry-over from other donors' samples. What was sequenced was memory CD4+ T cells from PBMCs. Subset noted: CD45RA-negative fraction. The CDR3 region has the DNA TGCGCCAGCAGTTTACAGGGGACTGTAACCACTGAAGCTTTCTTT. Translation gives CASSLQGTVTTEAFF.